This is a list of T cell receptor beta chains from one sample in a study of T cells after yellow fever vaccination. TCRdb fed the 5' RACE reads into MiXCR, producing one record per CDR3 protein. This sample has over 150,000 distinct CDR3 sequences, with 6.2% found just once. Here the sequenced sample was CD4+ T cells sorted from PBMCs, taken on the day of the first yellow fever vaccination. Receptors were obtained from a man aged 18 to 35 who received the YFV17D yellow fever vaccine. CDR3s leave out the opening cysteine and the closing phenylalanine or tryptophan. Each record gives: J gene, V gene, D gene, CDR3 protein. The D gene is left open where the match is weak.

>TRBJ2-2|TRBV5-1|.
ASSLSSGGSNTGELF
>TRBJ1-5|TRBV6-5|.
ASSYGTSQPQH
>TRBJ2-1|TRBV9|TRBD2
ASSAGGLNEQF
>TRBJ2-7|TRBV11-2|.
ASSFRGGMIFQQY
>TRBJ1-2|TRBV7-2|.
ASSFRQAMRGYT
>TRBJ2-3|TRBV5-1|.
ASSLALQRGALQY
>TRBJ2-2|TRBV7-2|TRBD1
ASRTQGYTGELF
>TRBJ1-2|TRBV3-1|TRBD1
ASSQTGGPGYT
>TRBJ2-3|TRBV18|.
ASSNVDTQY
>TRBJ2-2|TRBV11-2|TRBD1
ASSLVQGARGELF
>TRBJ2-3|TRBV15|.
ATRNRGIGTDTQY
>TRBJ2-5|TRBV7-2|TRBD2
ASSLVSSGGAGETQY
>TRBJ1-2|TRBV6-5|.
ASSYSPRHQNGGYT
>TRBJ1-2|TRBV27|.
ASSPFDRPNYGYT
>TRBJ2-2|TRBV4-2|.
ASSPRQAGELF
>TRBJ2-5|TRBV27|TRBD1
ASSLTGGNRGPETQY
>TRBJ1-1|TRBV7-6|.
ASSPRTEGNTEAF
>TRBJ2-1|TRBV7-3|.
ASSHSGSYNEQF
>TRBJ1-3|TRBV28|TRBD1
ASRWTGGGTIY
>TRBJ2-7|TRBV25-1|.
ASGEERYEQY
>TRBJ1-6|TRBV2|.
ASSYPSPSSYNSPLH
>TRBJ1-1|TRBV7-3|.
ASSFMEETEAF
>TRBJ2-7|TRBV2|.
ASRGSSYEQY
>TRBJ2-5|TRBV7-4|.
ASSPDSTGTPAWIETQY
>TRBJ1-1|TRBV7-2|.
ASSPRPDTEVF
>TRBJ1-3|TRBV15|TRBD1
ATSRDDRGGRNTIY
>TRBJ1-4|TRBV7-7|TRBD1
ASSLSRDSEKLF
>TRBJ2-1|TRBV7-8|.
ASSLAPRVGEQF
>TRBJ2-3|TRBV27|.
ASRLMGSKDTQY
>TRBJ2-1|TRBV5-1|.
ASRIAVSSYNEQF
>TRBJ1-5|TRBV6-1|.
ASSAAGAGNQPQH
>TRBJ1-3|TRBV7-2|.
ASSLSGNTIY
>TRBJ2-5|TRBV6-5|TRBD2
ASSYSGLAGGETQY
>TRBJ2-1|TRBV5-5|TRBD2
ASSLATSGGFYNEQF
>TRBJ1-6|TRBV7-2|.
ASSLNIGLGSPLH
>TRBJ1-5|TRBV18|TRBD1
ASSDGQDQPQH
>TRBJ1-4|TRBV12-3/TRBV12-4|TRBD1
ASSLVKTRTGNEKLF
>TRBJ2-3|TRBV15|.
ATSRDIGVMADTQY
>TRBJ1-5|TRBV12-3/TRBV12-4|.
ASSLPGGNQPQH
>TRBJ1-1|TRBV7-9|TRBD1
ASSLDGTGGLITEAF
>TRBJ2-3|TRBV7-2|.
ASSYLVSNTDTQY
>TRBJ2-5|TRBV19|TRBD1
ASSIGGQQIWTQY
>TRBJ2-3|TRBV11-2|.
ASSFDGADTQY
>TRBJ2-1|TRBV12-3/TRBV12-4|.
ASRLRTNEQF
>TRBJ2-1|TRBV5-1|TRBD2
ASSWGLAGAPYNEQF
>TRBJ1-1|TRBV9|.
ASSVEPQENTEAF
>TRBJ2-1|TRBV24-1|.
ATGAGAYNEQF
>TRBJ2-3|TRBV5-1|TRBD2
ASSSLAGGPEDTQY